This T cell receptor (beta chain) was sequenced for a study of shared clonotypes between healthy human individuals (dated by TCRdb to the early 2020s). Describing the broader study: Two women and three men aged 18 to 49 years were included in the cohort. Per donor, three plates each were used for CD4 naive and CD4 memory, two for CD8 naive, and one for CD8 memory. Blood TCR repertoires of roughly five healthy adults were deeply sequenced to estimate repertoire size and the extent of clonotype sharing between individuals. To increase sequencing depth and limit assay-specific biases, different laboratories used diverse techniques to prepare libraries and sequence TCR repertoires. Leukapheresis yielded between about 0.85 and 9.5 billion PBMCs per donor. Points the paper makes about the study in general: Because the study included only a small number of donors, the genetic and exposure-history diversity represented was limited. Across a handful of donors, around 5% of naive CD4, approximately 3.5% of naive CD8, about 2.3% of memory CD4, and approximately 0.42% of memory CD8 clonotypes were shared. Based on pairwise subsampling, the degree of clonotype sharing among donors was expected to be affected by sequencing depth. Sampling was limited to blood, and TCR repertoires in tissue likely differ from TCR repertoires in blood. Compared with non-shared clonotypes, the clonotypes found in all four sorted-subset donors had higher generation probabilities. Naive subsets generally had larger estimated clonotype richness than memory subsets did. Incomplete sequencing was indicated by rarefaction of sorted-subset datasets, despite the large sequencing depth.

Using the deep immunoSEQ assay, TCR CDR3 regions were amplified from genomic DNA by multiplex PCR. Genomic DNA extracted from each cell subset was distributed evenly over all wells of several immunoSEQ 96-well plates, and each plate served as one replicate. For sorted subsets, around 0.2 ug of genomic DNA, equivalent to 25,000 to 35,000 T cell genomes, went into each replicate PCR. The purified libraries were quantified using a Qubit 3.0 fluorometer, sized with a Bioanalyzer 2100, and then quantified again using the KAPA Library Quantification kit. A separate single-read 150-cycle Illumina NextSeq 550 flow cell was used to sequence each immunoSEQ 96-well plate. The authors processed their data as follows. Because only junctional sequences without quality scores were contained in the immunoSEQ output, filtering matching that applied to full-length reads could not be performed. To assign V/J genes and CDR3, sequences were annotated using PyIR, a Python wrapper for IgBLAST v1.9, with IMGT germline references. Reads with weak V/J assignments (E-value above 1e-6), missing CDR3, stop codons, out-of-frame junctions, or ambiguous translated residues were removed. A V3J clonotype was defined by an identical inferred V gene, J gene, and CDR3 amino acid sequence. Percentage overlap between repertoires was computed as shared unique clonotypes divided by the size of the smaller repertoire. Repertoire richness was assessed with RTK rarefaction, the Chao1 estimator, and Recon v2.1 estimates of unobserved clonotypes. Generation probabilities were computed with OLGA for all TCRbeta clonotypes obtained by the gDNA method from a handful of donors. TCRdb's version of the immuneACCESS table is confined to in-frame rearrangements and falls short of the full clone set. An unresolved V gene accounts for under half of the shortfall where checked; the remainder is of unknown origin. V and J calls plus clone size are reproduced from that table; the DNA served to infer D and trimming. In all, the sample holds roughly 2.5 million clones, and around nine tenths of those were seen once. The ten largest clones add up to more than 0.12% of the sample.

For this clone: No antigen is known for it. Base-call qualities are not available, and no considerably larger clone is one nucleotide away.

Healthy HIV-negative adults with no recently reported acute infections or vaccinations were included as donors. All donors were Caucasian adults living in Nashville, Tennessee, USA. CD4+ T cells were enriched through magnetic negative selection, after which naive cells were positively selected on CD45RA and the remaining negative fraction served as the memory subset. Blood was collected by leukapheresis, and PBMCs were isolated by Ficoll-Histopaque density gradient centrifugation and then cryopreserved in liquid nitrogen vapor phase. Purity and quantity of every magnetically sorted T cell population were checked by analytical flow cytometry. From each sorted fraction, genomic DNA was isolated and quantified by UV absorbance on a Nanodrop 2000c. In the germline V gene, CDR1 corresponds to SGHNT and CDR2 to YENEEA. From its cysteine to its phenylalanine, the CDR3 spans 14 amino acids. Only the CDR3 region is kept as DNA, spanning 42 bases read in frame from base 1. V is shortened by 5 bases, J by 1 base, and the region joining them spans 9 bases.

This clonotype was sampled from a young man in good health. Sequences were obtained from naive CD4+ T cells sorted from blood. The intended sense of this specimen's cell subset or site label: CD45RA+ positively selected. This chain is built from TRBV11-3 and TRBJ1-3, with no confidently assigned D gene. The DNA sequence is TGTGCCAGCAGCGCCACCGGTTCTGGAAACACCATATATTTT. The encoded protein is CASSATGSGNTIYF.